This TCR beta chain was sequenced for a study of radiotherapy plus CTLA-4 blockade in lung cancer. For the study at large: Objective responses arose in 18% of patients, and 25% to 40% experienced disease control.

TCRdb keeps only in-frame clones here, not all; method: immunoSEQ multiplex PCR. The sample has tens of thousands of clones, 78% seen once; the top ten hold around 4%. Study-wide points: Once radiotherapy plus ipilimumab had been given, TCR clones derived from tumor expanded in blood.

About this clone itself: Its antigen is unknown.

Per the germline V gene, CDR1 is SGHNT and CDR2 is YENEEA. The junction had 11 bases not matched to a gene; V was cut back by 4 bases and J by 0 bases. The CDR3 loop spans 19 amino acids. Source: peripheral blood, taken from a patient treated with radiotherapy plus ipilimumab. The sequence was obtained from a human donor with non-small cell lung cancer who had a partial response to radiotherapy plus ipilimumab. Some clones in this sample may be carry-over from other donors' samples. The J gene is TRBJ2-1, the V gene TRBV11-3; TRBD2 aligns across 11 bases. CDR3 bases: TGTGCCAGCAGCTCGACTAAAGTGACTAGCGGGACCTCCTACAATGAGCAGTTCTTC. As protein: CASSSTKVTSGTSYNEQFF.